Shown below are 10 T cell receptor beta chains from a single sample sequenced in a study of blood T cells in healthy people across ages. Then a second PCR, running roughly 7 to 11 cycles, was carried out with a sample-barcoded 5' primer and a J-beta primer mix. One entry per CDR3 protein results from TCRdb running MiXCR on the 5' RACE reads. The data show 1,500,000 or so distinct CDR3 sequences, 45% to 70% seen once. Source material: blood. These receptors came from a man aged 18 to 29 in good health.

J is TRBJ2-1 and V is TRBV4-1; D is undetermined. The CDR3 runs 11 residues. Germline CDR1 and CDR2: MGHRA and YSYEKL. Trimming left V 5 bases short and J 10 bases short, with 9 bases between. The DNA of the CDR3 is TGCGCCAGCAGCGTTCATATGGAGCAGTTCTTC. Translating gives CASSVHMEQFF.

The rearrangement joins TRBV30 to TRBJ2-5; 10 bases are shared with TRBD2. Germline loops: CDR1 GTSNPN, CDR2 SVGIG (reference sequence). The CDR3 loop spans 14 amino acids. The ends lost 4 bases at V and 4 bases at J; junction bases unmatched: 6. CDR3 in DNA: TGTGCCTGGAACGTAGCGGGAGGTGGAGAGACCCAGTACTTC. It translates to CAWNVAGGGETQYF. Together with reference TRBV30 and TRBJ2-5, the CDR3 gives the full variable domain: SQTIHQWPATLVQPVGSPLSLECTVEGTSNPNLYWYRQAAGRGLQLLFYSVGIGQISSEVPQNLSASRPQDRQFILSSKKLLLSDSGFYLCAWNVAGGGETQYFGPGTRLLVL.

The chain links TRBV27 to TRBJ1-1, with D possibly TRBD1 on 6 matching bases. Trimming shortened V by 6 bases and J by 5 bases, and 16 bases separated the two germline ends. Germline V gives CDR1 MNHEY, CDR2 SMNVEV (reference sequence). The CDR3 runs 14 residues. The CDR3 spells CASRHQRGGTEAFF. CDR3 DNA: TGTGCCAGCAGACACCAACGAGGGGGTACTGAAGCTTTCTTT.

This chain's CDR3 is CASSVSGGWTGELFF. CDR3 in DNA: TGTGCCAGCAGCGTTAGCGGGGGATGGACCGGGGAGCTGTTTTTT. The chain has TRBV7-9 and TRBJ2-2; TRBD2 agrees at 9 bases. The germline CDR1 and CDR2 sequences are SEHNR and FQNEAQ (reference sequence). The CDR3 extends over 15 amino acids. J was trimmed by 5 bases and V by 5 bases; bases with no gene match: 6.

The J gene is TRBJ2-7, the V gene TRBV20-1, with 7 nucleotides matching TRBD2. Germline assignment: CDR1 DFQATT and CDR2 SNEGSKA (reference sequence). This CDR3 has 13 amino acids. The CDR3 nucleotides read TGCAACGATTTCTGGCGGGAGCTGTACGAGCAGTACTTC. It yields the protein CNDFWRELYEQYF.

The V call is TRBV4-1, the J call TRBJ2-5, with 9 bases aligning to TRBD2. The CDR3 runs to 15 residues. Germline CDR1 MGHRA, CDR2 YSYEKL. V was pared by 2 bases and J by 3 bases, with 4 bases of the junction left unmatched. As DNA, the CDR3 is TGCGCCAGCAGCCAAATCCTAGCGGGAAAAGAGACCCAGTACTTC. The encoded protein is CASSQILAGKETQYF.

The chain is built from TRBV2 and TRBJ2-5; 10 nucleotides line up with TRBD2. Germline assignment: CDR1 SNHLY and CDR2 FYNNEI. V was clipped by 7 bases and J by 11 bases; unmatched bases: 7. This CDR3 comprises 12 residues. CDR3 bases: TGTGCCAGCATAGCGGGAGGTCGGGAGCAGTACTTC. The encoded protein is CASIAGGREQYF.

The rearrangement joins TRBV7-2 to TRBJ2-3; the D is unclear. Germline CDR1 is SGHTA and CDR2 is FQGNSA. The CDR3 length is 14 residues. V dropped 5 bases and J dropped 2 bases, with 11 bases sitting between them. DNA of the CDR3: TGTGCCAGCAGCGTAGACAAGGCCACAGATACGCAGTATTTT. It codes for CASSVDKATDTQYF.

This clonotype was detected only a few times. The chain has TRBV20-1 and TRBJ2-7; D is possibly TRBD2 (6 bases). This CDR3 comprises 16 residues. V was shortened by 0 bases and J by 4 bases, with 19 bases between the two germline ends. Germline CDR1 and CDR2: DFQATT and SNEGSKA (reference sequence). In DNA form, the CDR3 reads TGCAGTGCTAGAGATCTGAGGGAGGAGGGCCTTTACGAGCAGTACTTC. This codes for CSARDLREEGLYEQYF.

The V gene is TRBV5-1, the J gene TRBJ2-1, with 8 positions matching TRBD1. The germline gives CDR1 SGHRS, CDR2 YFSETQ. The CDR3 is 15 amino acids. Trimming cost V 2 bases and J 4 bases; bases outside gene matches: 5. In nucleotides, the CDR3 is TGCGCCAGCAGCTTTAGCCAGGGGGCTTACAATGAGCAGTTCTTC. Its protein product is CASSFSQGAYNEQFF.